This T cell receptor (beta chain) was retrieved from a study of blood T cell repertoires in COVID-19. The overall study: The United States, Italy and Spain were the sources of the acute and convalescent COVID-19 samples.

Per the original methods: Estimation of nucleated cell counts relied on the amplification of reference gene primers. Here immunoSEQ multiplex PCR was the method, and the copy in TCRdb shows in-frame clones only, minus some. V and J calls and clone size follow that table, whereas D and trimming were derived from the DNA. The table has around 220,000 clones, approximately 84% seen once. This CDR3 has 22 amino acids. Germline V lookup: CDR1 LGHNT, CDR2 FRNRAP. The ends lost 0 bases at V and 4 bases at J; junction bases unmatched: 23. The receptor's source is a man in his forties with active or convalescent COVID-19. Sequenced sample: peripheral blood. This chain links TRBV12-5 with TRBJ2-1; 8 nucleotides match TRBD2. CDR3 in amino acids: CASGLVPLELAGQHTRYNEQFF. The CDR3 nucleotides read TGTGCTAGTGGTTTGGTACCCCTGGAGCTAGCGGGCCAACATACTCGGTACAATGAGCAGTTCTTC.